The clone carrying this T cell receptor beta chain was found a few times. The target antigen is unknown. Relative to the germline gene, one junction end is altered; a read error may explain this. The data derive from a study of T-cell reconstitution after alpha-beta-depleted transplantation in children. In germline, CDR1 is MDHEN, CDR2 SYDVKM. This CDR3 is built from 12 residues. Unique molecular identifiers were incorporated when the TCRbeta library was constructed. TCRdb reanalysed the PCR reads using MiXCR and keeps one entry per CDR3 protein. Found here are 500,000 to 750,000 distinct CDR3 sequences, 27% of them singletons; the top ten hold just over 35%. Whole-study findings and limits: From surviving recipient T cells and thymic progenitors came the high day-60 TCRbeta diversity observed in some patients. Several hundred expanded graft clones reportedly gave rise to the alpha-beta T cells present about two months after transplant. T cells produced anew were the main source of T-cell counts and diversity one year after transplant.

The rearrangement uses TRBV28 and TRBJ2-5, with D possibly called TRBD1 or TRBD2 (5 bases each). The TCR comes from a boy younger than two with Wiskott-Aldrich syndrome, due to receive a stem cell transplant. The material sequenced was PBMCs, taken before TCRalphabeta/CD19-depleted stem cell transplant. CDR3 nucleotides: TGTGCCAGCAGTCTCACGGAAGGGACCCATTACTTC. It specifies CASSLTEGTHYF.